These 28 T cell receptor beta chains share one sample of origin, sequenced in a study of shared clonotypes between healthy human individuals. Naive CD8 isolation took CD45RO-negative cells positively selected for CCR7 and excluded terminally differentiated effector memory CD45RA+ cells. Profiling relied on immunoSEQ multiplex PCR, and the TCRdb table lists in-frame clones only, not all of them. The data contain about 2 million clones, roughly 94% of them seen just once; the ten biggest clones take up 1.2%. The sequenced sample was naive CD8+ T cells sorted from blood. The receptors here all came from a man between 18 and 29 years old in good health.

Regarding this clone: This may be a read error: a much more frequent sequence differs by one nucleotide. Other DNA sequences in this specimen translate into the identical CDR3. CDR3 in DNA: TGTGCCAGCAGCTTAGACCCTTCCTACGAGCAGTACTTC. Amino acids: CASSLDPSYEQYF. The rearrangement uses TRBV11-2 and TRBJ2-7; D not certain. CDR1 SGHAT and CDR2 FQNNGV come from the germline V gene. V shed 0 bases and J shed 1 base, with 4 bases lying between them. The CDR3 is 13 amino acids.

Notes on this clone: Other DNA sequences of this sample code for an identical CDR3. The chain is built from TRBV7-2 and TRBJ2-3; D may match TRBD1 or TRBD2 (5 bases each). V was cut by 4 bases and J by 2 bases, with 10 bases left in between. Germline CDR1 is SGHTA and CDR2 is FQGNSA. CDR3 size: 14 residues. In DNA form, the CDR3 reads TGTGCCAGCAGCTCGGGGCCCTACACAGATACGCAGTATTTT. It yields the protein CASSSGPYTDTQYF.

This clone was recorded only once. In the same sample, other DNA sequences code for this CDR3. The chain carries TRBV7-8 and TRBJ2-1; 15 bases fit TRBD2. J was trimmed by 4 bases and V by 3 bases; bases with no gene match: 4. The germline V gene encodes CDR1 SGHVS and CDR2 FQNEAQ. CDR3 length: 17 residues. CDR3 in amino acids: CASSFGLAGGPYNEQFF. The CDR3 bases are TGTGCCAGCAGCTTCGGACTAGCGGGAGGGCCGTACAATGAGCAGTTCTTC. Looking up the rest from reference TRBV7-8 and TRBJ2-1 gives the full variable domain: GAGVSQSPRYKVAKRGQDVALRCDPISGHVSLFWYQQALGQGPEFLTYFQNEAQLDKSGLPSDRFFAERPEGSVSTLKIQRTQQEDSAVYLCASSFGLAGGPYNEQFFGPGTRLTVL.

J is TRBJ2-5 and V is TRBV18; D gene unclear. The CDR3 runs 13 residues. Per germline, CDR1 KGHSH and CDR2 LQKENI. The V end was cut by 9 bases, the J end by 0 bases, with 11 bases between. CDR3 DNA: TGTGCCAGTCGGACCCGGGACCAAGAGACCCAGTACTTC. Its protein is CASRTRDQETQYF.

This chain uses TRBV9 with TRBJ2-3, with D perhaps given as TRBD1 or TRBD2 (6 bases each). The CDR3 runs to 15 residues. Trimming pared 1 base from V and 6 bases from J, leaving 15 bases between. Germline V CDR1 and CDR2: SGDLS, YYNGEE. The CDR3 region has the DNA TGTGCCAGCAGCGTACACCCGGGGGCGGGGGATACGCAGTATTTT. It codes for CASSVHPGAGDTQYF.

The table lists this clone with a count of one. The chain combines TRBV28 with TRBJ2-7, with TRBD2 identical over 9 bases. Losses at the gene ends were 2 bases for V and 6 bases for J; bases not matched to a gene: 14. The CDR3 runs to 17 residues. Germline-derived CDR1 and CDR2 are MDHEN and SYDVKM. This chain's CDR3 is CASSLRSLIAGAFEQYF. CDR3 bases: TGTGCCAGCAGTTTACGTTCCCTAATAGCGGGAGCCTTCGAGCAGTACTTC.

The chain combines TRBV19 with TRBJ1-2, with D perhaps TRBD1 (5 bases). The V and J ends lost 1 base and 3 bases respectively, with 15 bases between them. Germline values: CDR1 LNHDA, CDR2 SQIVND (reference sequence). The CDR3 contains 16 residues. CDR3 nucleotide sequence: TGTGCCAGTAGTATAGCGGCAGGGCCCGCGGACTATGGCTACACCTTC. Protein: CASSIAAGPADYGYTF.

CDR3 bases: TGTGCCAGCAGCTTAGGGGGGGCGATCTACGAGCAGTACTTC. This codes for CASSLGGAIYEQYF. V is TRBV13 and J is TRBJ2-7; D is possibly TRBD1 (6 bases). The V end was cut by 0 bases, the J end by 3 bases, with 9 bases between. The CDR3 covers 14 residues. Germline V gene lookup returns CDR1 PRHDT and CDR2 FYEKMQ (reference sequence). Full variable domain (missing parts from reference TRBV13 and TRBJ2-7): AAGVIQSPRHLIKEKRETATLKCYPIPRHDTVYWYQQGPGQDPQFLISFYEKMQSDKGSIPDRFSAQQFSDYHSELNMSSLELGDSALYFCASSLGGAIYEQYFGPGTRLTVT.

The J gene is TRBJ2-3, the V gene TRBV6-1; 9 nucleotides line up with TRBD1. The germline gives CDR1 MNHNS, CDR2 SASEGT. Trimming at V came to 4 bases and at J to 4 bases, leaving 9 bases not matched to a gene. The CDR3 has 16 residues. CDR3 residues: CASSAGQGAFADTQYF. Here the CDR3 DNA reads TGTGCCAGCAGTGCGGGACAGGGTGCTTTTGCAGATACGCAGTATTTT.

The rearrangement uses TRBV6-1 and TRBJ1-2; possible D gene TRBD1, 5 bases. The CDR3 has 15 residues. The germline gives CDR1 MNHNS, CDR2 SASEGT. Between the trimmed V and J ends, which lost 4 bases and 2 bases, there was a span of 14 bases. Here the CDR3 reads CASSGRDGVNYGYTF. The DNA of the CDR3 is TGTGCCAGCAGTGGACGGGACGGAGTGAACTATGGCTACACCTTC.

This clone was detected once. Other DNA sequences in this specimen translate into the identical CDR3. The rearrangement joins TRBV27 to TRBJ1-4; D is unresolved. Trimming removed 2 bases from V and 3 bases from J, with 7 bases in between. This CDR3 region has 14 residues. CDR1 MNHEY and CDR2 SMNVEV come from the germline V gene (reference sequence). The DNA of the CDR3 is TGTGCCAGCAGTTTAGCCGGGTCTAATGAAAAACTGTTTTTT. Translated, it gives CASSLAGSNEKLFF.

CDR3 in DNA: TGTGCCAGCAGTGGGCGTACGAAGGTGGGCGAGCAGTACTTC. Its protein is CASSGRTKVGEQYF. V gene TRBV25-1 combines with J gene TRBJ2-7, with D unresolved. CDR3 size: 14 residues. The V end lost 4 bases, the J end lost 6 bases, and 16 bases lay between the germline ends. Germline CDR1 reads MGHDK; CDR2 reads SYGVNS.

The J gene is TRBJ1-6, the V gene TRBV28, with TRBD1 matching over 9 bases. Trimming removed 3 bases from V and 9 bases from J; junction bases left unmatched: 9. Germline V gene lookup returns CDR1 MDHEN and CDR2 SYDVKM. This CDR3 region has 16 residues. CDR3 sequence: CASSFWDRVEGSPLHF. CDR3 sequence (DNA): TGTGCCAGCAGTTTTTGGGACAGGGTCGAAGGTTCACCCCTCCACTTT. Together with reference TRBV28 and TRBJ1-6, the CDR3 gives the full variable domain: DVKVTQSSRYLVKRTGEKVFLECVQDMDHENMFWYRQDPGLGLRLIYFSYDVKMKEKGDIPEGYSVSREKKERFSLILESASTNQTSMYLCASSFWDRVEGSPLHFGNGTRLTVT.

V gene TRBV2 combines with J gene TRBJ2-7; D not certain. V was pared by 7 bases and J by 9 bases, with 16 bases between. CDR1 and CDR2 (germline): SNHLY, FYNNEI. The CDR3 sequence is 12 residues long. CDR3 sequence reads: CASNSGETAQYF. In DNA form, the CDR3 reads TGTGCCAGCAACTCTGGGGAAACGGCGCAGTACTTC. The whole variable domain, remainder taken from reference TRBV2 and TRBJ2-7, is EPEVTQTPSHQVTQMGQEVILRCVPISNHLYFYWYRQILGQKVEFLVSFYNNEISEKSEIFDDQFSVERPDGSNFTLKIRSTKLEDSAMYFCASNSGETAQYFGPGTRLTVT.

The chain is built from TRBV4-1 and TRBJ1-1; no firm D call. V was clipped by 1 base and J by 5 bases, with 11 bases between them. The V gene's germline CDR1 is MGHRA and CDR2 YSYEKL. CDR3 size: 14 residues. For the CDR3, the DNA is TGCGCCAGCAGCCAAGTTAGCCGAGGTACTGAAGCTTTCTTT. As protein: CASSQVSRGTEAFF.

The gene calls are TRBV4-1 and TRBJ2-7; D remains ambiguous. The CDR3 consists of 14 residues. The germline V and J ends were trimmed by 1 base and 2 bases, with 9 bases remaining between them. Germline CDR1 and CDR2: MGHRA and YSYEKL. The CDR3 DNA sequence: TGCGCCAGCAGCCAAGTCCACGTAGCCTACGAGCAGTACTTC. Amino acid sequence: CASSQVHVAYEQYF.

The chain recombines TRBV5-6 with TRBJ2-7; D perhaps matches TRBD1 (6 bases). The germline CDR1 and CDR2 sequences are SGHDT and YYEEEE. There are 15 residues in the CDR3. V was clipped by 1 base and J by 4 bases, with 15 bases between them. CDR3 amino acids: CASSLTDPRGYEQYF. In nucleotides, the CDR3 is TGTGCCAGCAGCTTGACAGATCCCAGGGGTTACGAGCAGTACTTC.

The CDR3 spells CASSVGQLPGYGYTF. DNA of the CDR3: TGTGCCAGCAGCGTCGGGCAGCTCCCTGGCTATGGCTACACCTTC. V usage is TRBV9 and J usage is TRBJ1-2; no definite D call. Germline loops: CDR1 SGDLS, CDR2 YYNGEE. V lost 2 bases and J lost 4, with 15 bases in between. The CDR3 totals 15 residues. Filled out from reference TRBV9 and TRBJ1-2, the complete variable domain reads DSGVTQTPKHLITATGQRVTLRCSPRSGDLSVYWYQQSLDQGLQFLIQYYNGEERAKGNILERFSAQQFPDLHSELNLSSLELGDSALYFCASSVGQLPGYGYTFGSGTRLTVV.

Turning to this clone: The same CDR3 arises from other DNA sequences in this sample as well. This chain joins TRBV27 and TRBJ2-1; 15 bases agree with TRBD2. CDR1 is MNHEY, CDR2 SMNVEV, per germline (reference sequence). V lost 3 bases to trimming and J lost 0 bases; unmatched junction nucleotides: 3. The CDR3 is made up of 18 amino acids. In nucleotides, the CDR3 is TGTGCCAGCAGTTTGGGACTAGCGGGGGGTAGCTCCTACAATGAGCAGTTCTTC. This encodes CASSLGLAGGSSYNEQFF.

The chain carries TRBV2 and TRBJ1-1; D ambiguous. Deletions cut 7 bases from V and 1 base from J, with 13 bases between. The germline V gene encodes CDR1 SNHLY and CDR2 FYNNEI. The CDR3 runs 14 residues. The CDR3 DNA reads as TGTGCCAGCAACCCTGTGGCCCCGAACACTGAAGCTTTCTTT. As protein: CASNPVAPNTEAFF.

The chain carries TRBV6-6 and TRBJ1-1, with TRBD1 as a possible D gene (6 bases). The V end lost 6 bases, the J end lost 6 bases, and 17 bases lay between the germline ends. The CDR3 extends over 14 amino acids. Germline CDR1 and CDR2: MNHNY and SVGAGI (reference sequence). The CDR3 DNA reads as TGTGCCAGCAGGGGAATGACACAGGGCGCTGAAGCTTTCTTT. It codes for CASRGMTQGAEAFF.

This chain uses TRBV29-1 with TRBJ2-1; D possibly uses TRBD1 or TRBD2 (6 bases each). This CDR3 contains 17 residues. Germline-derived CDR1 and CDR2 are SQVTM and ANQGSEA. V lost 4 bases to trimming and J lost 0 bases, with 19 bases between them. In DNA form, the CDR3 reads TGCAGCGTTGTCTTTGCGGGACACCAGAGCTCCTACAATGAGCAGTTCTTC. This gives the protein CSVVFAGHQSSYNEQFF.

With regard to this clone: This sample includes further DNA sequences coding for the same CDR3. V usage is TRBV7-8 and J usage is TRBJ1-2; weak D call: TRBD1 (5 bases). The germline gives CDR1 SGHVS, CDR2 FQNEAQ. The V end was cut by 1 base, the J end by 2 bases, with 5 bases between. The CDR3 has 13 amino acids. CDR3 DNA: TGTGCCAGCAGCTTAGAGGGGAACTATGGCTACACCTTC. Translating gives CASSLEGNYGYTF. Full variable domain (outside the CDR3, taken from reference TRBV7-8 and TRBJ1-2): GAGVSQSPRYKVAKRGQDVALRCDPISGHVSLFWYQQALGQGPEFLTYFQNEAQLDKSGLPSDRFFAERPEGSVSTLKIQRTQQEDSAVYLCASSLEGNYGYTFGSGTRLTVV.

The chain carries TRBV9 and TRBJ2-2; D gene unclear. Trimming left V 0 bases short and J 4 bases short, with 13 bases between. The CDR3 extends over 16 amino acids. Germline lookup yields CDR1 SGDLS and CDR2 YYNGEE. The CDR3 sequence is CASSVEVAPGTGELFF. The CDR3 coding sequence is TGTGCCAGCAGCGTAGAGGTAGCACCAGGCACCGGGGAGCTGTTTTTT.

The chain uses TRBV27 and TRBJ2-3; D ambiguous. The V gene's germline CDR1 is MNHEY and CDR2 SMNVEV (reference sequence). This CDR3 region has 18 residues. V lost 1 base, J lost 0 bases, and 17 bases lay in between. The CDR3 DNA sequence: TGTGCCAGCAGTTTATTACTGGGAAGAGGACCAAGCACAGATACGCAGTATTTT. Translation gives CASSLLLGRGPSTDTQYF.

The chain recombines TRBV27 with TRBJ2-3; 11 bases fit TRBD2. There are 16 residues in the CDR3. The V segment lost 2 bases and the J segment 4 bases; nucleotides outside the gene matches: 5. The germline V gene has CDR1 MNHEY and CDR2 SMNVEV (reference sequence). For the CDR3, the DNA is TGTGCCAGCAGTTTAGGGACTAGCGGAAGTTCAGATACGCAGTATTTT. As protein: CASSLGTSGSSDTQYF.

This chain links TRBV19 with TRBJ2-7; TRBD2 matches 7 bases. Trimming took 0 bases from V and 5 from J; bases not matched to a gene: 7. Germline V lookup: CDR1 LNHDA, CDR2 SQIVND (reference sequence). There are 15 residues in the CDR3. CDR3 nucleotide sequence: TGTGCCAGTAGTATAGACAGGGAGGGGATGAACGAGCAGTACTTC. Protein: CASSIDREGMNEQYF. Combining the CDR3 with reference TRBV19 and TRBJ2-7 gives the whole variable domain DGGITQSPKYLFRKEGQNVTLSCEQNLNHDAMYWYRQDPGQGLRLIYYSQIVNDFQKGDIAEGYSVSREKKESFPLTVTSAQKNPTAFYLCASSIDREGMNEQYFGPGTRLTVT.

This clone showed up just once. The CDR3 loop is CASSPSRESSYNEQFF. The CDR3 DNA is TGTGCCAGCAGCCCTTCAAGAGAGAGCTCCTACAATGAGCAGTTCTTC. The chain uses TRBV13 and TRBJ2-1; D uncertain. Germline V gene data show CDR1 as PRHDT and CDR2 as FYEKMQ (reference sequence). The V and J ends lost 5 bases and 0 bases respectively, with 14 bases between them. This CDR3 contains 16 residues.